This T cell receptor beta chain was profiled in a study of T cells after yellow fever vaccination (dated by TCRdb to about 2019). About the investigation overall: The SMART-Seq v4 Ultra Low Input RNA kit was used to prepare libraries from fractions with low cell numbers. To follow T-cell clones before and after primary and booster YFV17D yellow fever vaccination, bulk TCR alpha and beta repertoires were sequenced over time. Two healthy male donors made up the cohort, one aged 18 to 29 years and the other aged 30 to 40 years. Bulk PBMC replicates and cell subsets were isolated from blood drawn at multiple timepoints before and after both primary and secondary immunization. The full study reports these points: A small share of clonotypes occurred in both CD4 and CD8 compartments, likely arising from convergent recombination. Because only two donors were included in the study, the extent to which the findings can be generalized is limited. Most clones expanded after primary vaccination were re-detected after the booster (about 95% of CD4 and around 88% of CD8), suggesting broad memory maintenance. Computational filtering was required because FACS-sorted repertoires could contain abundant contaminating clonotypes from the bulk population. The secondary T-cell response was weaker than the primary response but faster, peaking on day 5 instead of day 15.

The reads were generated on an Illumina NovaSeq 6000. TCR cDNA was synthesized by 5'RACE template switching, which introduced a universal primer site and unique molecular identifiers. Priming of cDNA synthesis was performed from both the TCR alpha and TCR beta constant segments. Two PCR steps were used to amplify libraries, with sample barcodes and sequencing adapters being added in the second step. Sequencing of libraries was performed on Illumina HiSeq 2500 (2x100 bp) or NovaSeq (2x150 bp). The study's own analysis went as follows. Reads were demultiplexed and collapsed into UMI consensus sequences with MIGEC, and V(D)J alignment was performed with MiXCR. Vaccine-responding clonotypes were defined with edgeR using replicate PBMC samples, requiring FDR below 0.01 and a log2 fold change above 5 up to day 15. Bulk clonotypes were assigned CD4 or CD8 identity according to which sequenced CD4 or CD8 repertoire held them at higher abundance. TCRdb reprocessing: public reads trimmed at Q25 with fastp, clones called with MiXCR, in-frame beta chains kept. Entries are consolidated by CDR3 protein sequence, retaining the most common genes and DNA. What appears here as the V and J calls and clone size reflects TCRdb's work, not the paper's. This sample has hundreds of thousands of distinct CDR3 sequences in its table, and approximately 10% of those were observed once. Jointly, the top ten make up around 3.3% of the sample.

V loses 3 bases of germline sequence and J loses 7 bases, and the interval between the two ends is 12 bases. In the germline V gene, CDR1 corresponds to KGHSH and CDR2 to LQKENI. The CDR3, cysteine through phenylalanine, is 13 amino acids long. Only the CDR3 DNA is retained, 39 bases long and in frame from the first base. The treatment or condition label here, explained by the study, means: live attenuated yellow fever vaccine strain. A standard Ficoll-Paque protocol was used to isolate PBMCs from peripheral blood. Dynabeads CD4 and CD8 positive selection kits were used to isolate the CD4 and CD8 T-cell fractions. TriZol was used to extract RNA from bulk PBMCs, CD4 and CD8 fractions, and dextramer-positive and dextramer-negative fractions. Notes on this clonotype: What antigen it recognizes has not been identified. Qualities for individual bases were not recorded, and no much larger clone is one base off.

This sequence uses TRBV18 and TRBJ1-2; the D segment could be TRBD1, given 6 matching bases. The input for sequencing was CD4+ T cells sorted from PBMCs, taken 5 days after the yellow fever booster vaccination. This TCR derives from a man between 18 and 35 years old who received the YFV17D yellow fever vaccine. The CDR3 region reads CASSPGQNLGYTF. The nucleotides are TGTGCCAGCTCACCTGGACAGAATCTTGGCTACACCTTC.